The 31 T cell receptor beta chains below were found in one sample sequenced in a study of T cell repertoires in cytomegalovirus infection. Using its own MiXCR run on the reads, TCRdb lists one record per CDR3 protein. The sample contains about 180,000 distinct CDR3 sequences, roughly 20% of which appear only once. Antigen specificity for these receptors is unknown. Sample: CD8+ T cells from cultured PBMCs, taken from culture after CMV antigen stimulation. Receptors originate from a human donor in good health (CMV status not recorded). Some clones in this sample may be carry-over from other donors' samples.

The rearrangement links TRBV6-2 or TRBV6-3 to TRBJ2-7; the D gene is possibly TRBD1 (6 bases). V was shortened by 3 bases and J by 5 bases, with 20 bases between the two germline ends. Germline V lookup: CDR1 MNHEY, CDR2 SVGEGT. The CDR3 runs to 16 residues. CDR3 sequence (DNA): TGTGCCAGCAGTTATCCTGCAGGGGTGAGAGTTGACGAGCAGTACTTC. Translated: CASSYPAGVRVDEQYF.

This clonotype turned up a few times. The chain combines TRBV7-2 with TRBJ2-3; 10 bases match TRBD2. This CDR3 has 18 residues. V shed 5 bases, J shed 0 bases, and the junction held 11 bases outside the gene matches. CDR1 is SGHTA and CDR2 is FQGNSA in the germline V gene. CDR3 DNA sequence: TGTGCCAGCAGCCTCGGTCATCGGACTAGCGGTAGCACAGATACGCAGTATTTT. Translation: CASSLGHRTSGSTDTQYF.

This chain joins TRBV6-6 and TRBJ2-1; D may be TRBD2 (5 bases). Trimming took off 5 bases at V and 5 bases at J, with 10 bases between the two ends. The CDR3 contains 13 residues. Germline V gives CDR1 MNHNY, CDR2 SVGAGI (reference sequence). CDR3 sequence reads: CASSHLGNNEQFF. The CDR3 DNA is TGTGCCAGCAGTCACCTCGGGAACAATGAGCAGTTCTTC.

In this sample, this clonotype turned up many times. The chain combines TRBV27 with TRBJ1-2, with D perhaps matching TRBD1 (6 bases). The V gene's germline CDR1 is MNHEY and CDR2 SMNVEV (reference sequence). Deletions cut 4 bases from V and 8 bases from J, with 17 bases between. The CDR3 covers 14 residues. The CDR3 reads CASSWGRTDYGYTF. CDR3 nucleotides: TGTGCCAGCAGTTGGGGTCGGACAGATTACGGCTACACCTTC.

This clonotype was seen many times. The V gene is TRBV5-1, the J gene TRBJ2-3; D is uncertain. CDR3 length: 14 residues. Germline-derived CDR1 and CDR2 are SGHRS and YFSETQ. Deletions cut 0 bases from V and 2 bases from J, with 7 bases between. The CDR3 reads CASSLDPSTDTQYF. The CDR3 nucleotides are TGCGCCAGCAGCTTGGATCCCTCCACAGATACGCAGTATTTT.

The chain joins TRBV19 to TRBJ1-5; possible D gene TRBD1, 5 bases. From germline, CDR1 is LNHDA and CDR2 SQIVND (reference sequence). Trimming took 3 bases from V and 3 from J, leaving 12 bases between them. The CDR3 runs to 15 residues. The CDR3 DNA reads TGTGCCAGTAGTATTTGGGACCACGCCAATCAGCCCCAGCATTTT. It yields the protein CASSIWDHANQPQHF.

This chain links TRBV7-6 with TRBJ2-7; D possibly corresponds to TRBD1 (6 bases). Germline assignment: CDR1 SGHVS and CDR2 FNYEAQ. V was trimmed by 5 bases and J by 3 bases, leaving 17 bases between them. The CDR3 length is 15 residues. CDR3 nucleotide sequence: TGTGCCAGCAGCCCAGAAACAGGGAAAGGCTACGAGCAGTACTTC. Protein sequence: CASSPETGKGYEQYF.

In DNA form, the CDR3 reads TGTGCCAGCAGCTCGATCCGGGACTACTCCTACAATGAGCAGTTCTTC. As protein: CASSSIRDYSYNEQFF. The chain has TRBV7-9 and TRBJ2-1; 7 bases align to TRBD2. V lost 4 bases and J lost 0; bases outside the gene matches: 6. The CDR3 is made up of 16 amino acids. Germline V gene sequence: CDR1 SEHNR, CDR2 FQNEAQ (reference sequence). Full variable domain (remainder filled in from reference TRBV7-9 and TRBJ2-1): DTGVSQNPRHKITKRGQNVTFRCDPISEHNRLYWYRQTLGQGPEFLTYFQNEAQLEKSRLLSDRFSAERPKGSFSTLEIQRTEQGDSAMYLCASSSIRDYSYNEQFFGPGTRLTVL.

The V call is TRBV7-9, the J call TRBJ2-7, with 7 bases matching TRBD2. V lost 3 bases to trimming and J lost 1 base; unmatched junction nucleotides: 6. Germline CDR1 SEHNR, CDR2 FQNEAQ (reference sequence). This CDR3 has 15 amino acids. CDR3 protein: CASSLRGGESYEQYF. For the CDR3, the DNA is TGTGCCAGCAGCTTGAGGGGAGGGGAGTCCTACGAGCAGTACTTC.

A few counts support this clonotype. A read error may be the cause here, since a much bigger clone is one base away. V gene TRBV12-3 or TRBV12-4 combines with J gene TRBJ2-2; weak D call: TRBD2 (5 bases). The CDR3 is 12 residues long. The CDR3 nucleotides read TGTGCCAGCACCCTGGGGTCCGGGGAGCTGTCTTTT. The encoded protein is CASTLGSGELSF.

This chain connects TRBV4-3 to TRBJ2-2; unclear D gene. There are 14 residues in the CDR3. Trimming pared 3 bases from V and 4 bases from J, leaving 9 bases between. CDR1 is LGHNA, CDR2 YSLEER, per germline. The chain's CDR3 is CASSQVQGTGELFF. Here the CDR3 DNA reads TGCGCCAGCAGCCAGGTCCAAGGCACCGGGGAGCTGTTTTTT.

The chain employs TRBV7-8 and TRBJ2-3, with D possibly TRBD1 on 5 matching bases. The germline V and J ends were trimmed by 4 bases and 1 base, with 6 bases remaining between them. From germline, CDR1 is SGHVS and CDR2 FQNEAQ. CDR3 size: 13 residues. CDR3 sequence (DNA): TGTGCCAGCAGCTCCAGGGGCACAGATACGCAGTATTTT. It codes for CASSSRGTDTQYF.

The rearrangement links TRBV7-8 to TRBJ2-1; D possibly corresponds to TRBD2 (6 bases). V was trimmed by 7 bases and J by 4 bases, leaving 17 bases between them. CDR1 and CDR2 from the germline V gene are SGHVS and FQNEAQ. The CDR3 is made up of 15 amino acids. The CDR3 nucleotides read TGTGCCAGCACCTTCCAAGGGACTGGATACAATGAGCAGTTCTTC. Protein: CASTFQGTGYNEQFF.

The DNA for the CDR3 is TGTGCCAGCAGTGGTAGCGGGAAAAACATTCAGTACTTC. Its translation: CASSGSGKNIQYF. This chain joins TRBV2 and TRBJ2-4; TRBD2 matches at 7 bases. Germline lookup yields CDR1 SNHLY and CDR2 FYNNEI. CDR3 length: 13 residues. The V and J ends lost 4 bases and 4 bases, in that order; junction bases with no gene match: 1.

The sample holds a few counts of this clonotype. This chain joins TRBV15 and TRBJ2-7; D gene ambiguous. Trimming removed 0 bases at V and 12 bases at J, with 12 bases between. The CDR3 totals 12 residues. CDR1 and CDR2 from the germline V gene are LNHNV and YYDKDF (reference sequence). As DNA, the CDR3 is TGTGCCACCAGCAGAGACCCCAACTACCCGTACTTC. This encodes CATSRDPNYPYF.

This clonotype showed up just a few times. The chain has TRBV20-1 and TRBJ2-4; 10 bases line up with TRBD2. This CDR3 spans 14 amino acids. The germline CDR1 and CDR2 sequences are DFQATT and SNEGSKA (reference sequence). After removal of 3 bases from V and 8 bases from J, the junction contained 7 bases not matched to a gene. The CDR3 bases are TGCAGTGCTAGTCCTCTAGCGGGAGAGGACATTCAGTACTTC. This encodes CSASPLAGEDIQYF.

There are a few counts of this clonotype. The chain is built from TRBV4-1 and TRBJ2-7; TRBD1 aligns across 8 bases. The germline V gene has CDR1 MGHRA and CDR2 YSYEKL. The CDR3 sequence is 15 residues long. Trimming at V came to 1 base and at J to 4 bases, leaving 6 bases not matched to a gene. CDR3 sequence: CASSQAPGTGYEQYF. The DNA for the CDR3 is TGCGCCAGCAGCCAAGCTCCCGGGACAGGTTACGAGCAGTACTTC.

Only a few counts were recorded for this clonotype. The chain uses TRBV4-1 and TRBJ1-2; the D gene is possibly TRBD1 (5 bases). V gave up 0 bases and J gave up 4 bases, with 15 bases separating them. Germline assignment: CDR1 MGHRA and CDR2 YSYEKL. The CDR3 consists of 16 residues. CDR3 sequence reads: CASSQDEETGLYGYTF. The CDR3 DNA sequence: TGCGCCAGCAGCCAAGATGAAGAGACGGGGCTCTATGGCTACACCTTC.

The V call is TRBV11-2, the J call TRBJ2-3, with TRBD1 as a possible D gene (6 bases). CDR3 length: 17 residues. V shed 1 base and J shed 2 bases, with 16 bases lying between them. CDR1 is SGHAT, CDR2 FQNNGV, per germline. CDR3 protein: CASSLGGTLYYTDTQYF. The CDR3 coding sequence is TGTGCCAGCAGCTTAGGGGGGACACTTTATTACACAGATACGCAGTATTTT.

In its sample, this clonotype was seen a few times. The DNA of the CDR3 is TGTGCCAGCAGTGGGCGAACAGGCTATGGCTACACCTTC. Translation gives CASSGRTGYGYTF. The rearrangement links TRBV2 to TRBJ1-2; weak D call: TRBD1 (5 bases). The CDR3 covers 13 residues. CDR1 SNHLY and CDR2 FYNNEI come from the germline V gene. Trimming took 4 bases from V and 4 from J, leaving 10 bases between them.

This clonotype showed up just a few times. The V call is TRBV12-3 or TRBV12-4, the J call TRBJ2-5; maybe TRBD1 (5 bases). V lost 6 bases, J lost 5 bases, and 10 bases lay in between. The CDR3 is made up of 12 amino acids. In DNA, the CDR3 is TGTGCCAGCAGAACAGGCGAGGAGACCCAGTACTTC. Protein product: CASRTGEETQYF.

The chain joins TRBV6-5 to TRBJ2-2, with 8 bases that match TRBD1. This CDR3 comprises 13 residues. The V gene end was trimmed by 4 bases and the J gene end by 6 bases; junction bases not matched to a gene: 1. Germline V CDR1 and CDR2: MNHEY, SVGAGI. The CDR3 DNA reads as TGTGCCAGCAGTTCACAGGGGGCCGGGGAGCTGTTTTTT. Translated, it gives CASSSQGAGELFF.

The CDR3 loop reads CASSPKAGGGGYYEQYF. CDR3 in DNA: TGTGCCAGCAGCCCAAAGGCAGGGGGGGGAGGTTACTACGAGCAGTACTTC. V is TRBV7-2 and J is TRBJ2-7; D possibly uses TRBD1 or TRBD2 (7 bases each). The CDR3 runs to 17 residues. The germline V gene encodes CDR1 SGHTA and CDR2 FQGNSA. Between the trimmed V and J ends, which lost 5 bases and 3 bases, there was a span of 23 bases.

The chain is built from TRBV20-1 and TRBJ1-2; 7 bases are a match to TRBD1. In germline, CDR1 is DFQATT, CDR2 SNEGSKA (reference sequence). V trimming: 1 base; J trimming: 2 bases; junction bases outside the gene matches: 4. The CDR3 consists of 14 residues. In DNA form, the CDR3 reads TGCAGTGCTAGAGTTCGCAGGGGGAACTATGGCTACACCTTC. It encodes CSARVRRGNYGYTF.

The table lists this clonotype with a few counts. V is TRBV7-2 and J is TRBJ2-7; the match to TRBD1 covers 7 bases. The CDR3 runs 14 residues. Germline assignment: CDR1 SGHTA and CDR2 FQGNSA. V shed 5 bases, J shed 6 bases, and the junction held 10 bases outside the gene matches. CDR3 sequence (DNA): TGTGCCAGCAGCCGTCGACAGGGCCCGGGCGAGCAGTACTTC. As protein: CASSRRQGPGEQYF.

J is TRBJ1-2 and V is TRBV7-2, with a possible D match to TRBD1 (5 bases). This CDR3 comprises 15 residues. Trimming shortened V by 7 bases and J by 6 bases, and 21 bases separated the two germline ends. The germline V gene encodes CDR1 SGHTA and CDR2 FQGNSA. The CDR3 nucleotides are TGTGCCAGCAATCCCCTTGACAGTCTACTAGATGGCTACACCTTC. Translating gives CASNPLDSLLDGYTF.

This clonotype was recorded many times. The rearrangement uses TRBV6-5 and TRBJ2-3; 9 positions match TRBD2. After removal of 5 bases from V and 0 bases from J, the junction contained 6 bases not matched to a gene. Germline V CDR1 and CDR2: MNHEY, SVGAGI. The CDR3 extends over 16 amino acids. The CDR3 is CASSLATSGSTDTQYF. Written as DNA, the CDR3 is TGTGCCAGCAGTCTAGCGACTAGCGGAAGCACAGATACGCAGTATTTT.

The V call is TRBV7-9, the J call TRBJ2-3, with TRBD1 matching 7 bases. Germline V gene data show CDR1 as SEHNR and CDR2 as FQNEAQ (reference sequence). The length of the CDR3 is 15 residues. Germline trimming cut 5 bases from V and 3 bases from J; bases unmatched to any gene: 8. The CDR3 DNA follows: TGTGCCAGCAGCCGACAGGGAAGGGGAACAGATACGCAGTATTTT. It is translated as CASSRQGRGTDTQYF. The full variable domain, in which reference TRBV7-9 and TRBJ2-3 provide the parts outside the CDR3, is DTGVSQNPRHKITKRGQNVTFRCDPISEHNRLYWYRQTLGQGPEFLTYFQNEAQLEKSRLLSDRFSAERPKGSFSTLEIQRTEQGDSAMYLCASSRQGRGTDTQYFGPGTRLTVL.

This clonotype was seen a few times. The chain joins TRBV7-6 to TRBJ2-3; D is unclear. Germline CDR1 is SGHVS and CDR2 is FNYEAQ. The germline V and J ends were trimmed by 6 bases and 1 base, with 14 bases remaining between them. This CDR3 has 15 residues. The CDR3 loop reads CASSPNLGGTDTQYF. CDR3 nucleotides: TGTGCCAGCAGTCCCAATCTTGGCGGCACAGATACGCAGTATTTT.

In its sample, this clonotype was seen a few times. V is TRBV6-5 and J is TRBJ1-2, with 8 bases lining up with TRBD1. The germline gives CDR1 MNHEY, CDR2 SVGAGI. Trimming cost V 5 bases and J 3 bases; bases outside gene matches: 5. The CDR3 consists of 14 residues. The CDR3 nucleotides are TGTGCCAGCAGTGCACAGGGGGGCTACTATGGCTACACCTTC. Translation: CASSAQGGYYGYTF.

In its sample, this clonotype was seen a few times. The chain recombines TRBV6-8 with TRBJ2-7; 8 bases map to TRBD1. CDR1 and CDR2 from the germline V gene are MNHGY and SAAAGT. This CDR3 has 16 residues. The J segment lost 2 bases and the V segment lost 0 bases, leaving 6 bases of the junction unmatched. As DNA, the CDR3 is TGTGCCAGCAGTTACTCGACTATGGACAGGGCCTACGAGCAGTACTTC. Amino acids: CASSYSTMDRAYEQYF.